A single sample is the source of the 25 T cell receptor beta chains below, sequenced in a study of T cells after yellow fever vaccination. MiXCR was run by TCRdb on the 5' RACE reads, yielding one entry per CDR3 protein. Of just under 600,000 distinct CDR3 sequences in the sample, 13% were seen once. Sequenced material: PBMCs, taken on the day of the yellow fever booster vaccination. The receptors were gathered from a man aged 25 to 45 who received the YFV17D yellow fever vaccine.

CDR3 DNA sequence: TGCAGTGCTAGGTCCCCAATAGGGGGAGGGCCATATGAGCAGTACTTC. As protein: CSARSPIGGGPYEQYF. This chain uses TRBV20-1 with TRBJ2-7; D possibly corresponds to TRBD2 (7 bases). The length of the CDR3 is 16 residues. Trimming took off 3 bases at V and 7 bases at J, with 25 bases between the two ends. The germline CDR1 and CDR2 sequences are DFQATT and SNEGSKA (reference sequence).

The chain joins TRBV7-6 to TRBJ2-1; TRBD2 matches at 8 bases. Germline V lookup: CDR1 SGHVS, CDR2 FNYEAQ. V was pared by 7 bases and J by 5 bases, with 7 bases of the junction left unmatched. The CDR3 totals 14 residues. The DNA of the CDR3 is TGTGCCAGCAAACTAGCGGCTTTCCACAATGAGCAGTTCTTC. The encoded protein is CASKLAAFHNEQFF. Full variable domain (rest looked up from reference TRBV7-6 and TRBJ2-1): GAGVSQSPRYKVTKRGQDVALRCDPISGHVSLYWYRQALGQGPEFLTYFNYEAQQDKSGLPNDRFSAERPEGSISTLTIQRTEQRDSAMYRCASKLAAFHNEQFFGPGTRLTVL.

The chain's CDR3 is CASTRPGANEQFF. In DNA, the CDR3 is TGTGCCAGCACCCGTCCGGGAGCGAATGAGCAGTTCTTC. The chain links TRBV27 to TRBJ2-1, with D possibly TRBD2 on 6 matching bases. Germline CDR1 and CDR2: MNHEY and SMNVEV (reference sequence). CDR3 size: 13 residues. V was cut by 7 bases and J by 7 bases, with 14 bases left in between.

This clonotype turned up a few times. The chain has TRBV20-1 and TRBJ2-7, with a tentative D call TRBD1 (5 bases). The germline CDR1 and CDR2 sequences are DFQATT and SNEGSKA (reference sequence). V was cut by 2 bases and J by 0 bases, with 8 bases left in between. The CDR3 is 13 amino acids. CDR3 residues: CSARSTVSYEQYF. Here the CDR3 DNA reads TGCAGTGCTAGATCGACAGTCTCCTACGAGCAGTACTTC.

This clonotype has more than one count but fewer than ten. V gene TRBV7-2 combines with J gene TRBJ2-3; D gene ambiguous. This CDR3 is built from 14 residues. V lost 1 base and J 2 bases, leaving 7 bases between the germline ends. Germline values: CDR1 SGHTA, CDR2 FQGNSA. The CDR3 DNA reads as TGTGCCAGCAGCTTAGAGGTCCTCACAGATACGCAGTATTTT. Translation: CASSLEVLTDTQYF.

This clonotype was seen more than once but under ten times. The rearrangement joins TRBV3-1 to TRBJ1-6; perhaps TRBD1 as D (5 bases). The CDR3 loop spans 15 amino acids. The germline gives CDR1 LGHDT, CDR2 YNNKEL (reference sequence). V lost 2 bases and J 7 bases, leaving 12 bases between the germline ends. The CDR3 DNA is TGTGCCAGCAGCCAATTGGGGCGAGGGAATTCACCCCTCCACTTT. Translation gives CASSQLGRGNSPLHF.

This chain connects TRBV4-1 to TRBJ2-5; 9 nucleotides agree with TRBD1. CDR3 length equals 16 residues. V was clipped by 4 bases and J by 5 bases; unmatched bases: 11. Germline CDR1 is MGHRA and CDR2 is YSYEKL. CDR3 residues: CASSRLLTGGGETQYF. CDR3 nucleotide sequence: TGCGCCAGCAGCCGCCTCCTGACAGGGGGAGGGGAGACCCAGTACTTC.

CDR3 in amino acids: CSANYRGGTEAFF. The DNA for the CDR3 is TGCAGTGCCAACTACAGGGGAGGCACTGAAGCTTTCTTT. The chain combines TRBV20-1 with TRBJ1-1; 7 bases map to TRBD1. This CDR3 spans 13 amino acids. V shed 6 bases, J shed 4 bases, and the junction held 8 bases outside the gene matches. Per germline, CDR1 DFQATT and CDR2 SNEGSKA (reference sequence).

This clonotype came up many times. The gene calls are TRBV7-2 and TRBJ2-7; TRBD1 agrees at 10 bases. With V trimmed by 4 bases and J by 4 bases, 4 bases remained unmatched. The CDR3 covers 14 residues. CDR1 and CDR2 from the germline V gene are SGHTA and FQGNSA. The CDR3 DNA reads as TGTGCCAGCAGCTCGATGGGACAGGGGTACGAGCAGTACTTC. Translated, it gives CASSSMGQGYEQYF.

This clonotype was seen a few times. The J gene is TRBJ2-1, the V gene TRBV24-1; the D gene is possibly TRBD1 (5 bases). Trimming cost V 12 bases and J 4 bases, with 18 bases left between them. The CDR3 has 14 residues. Germline V gene sequence: CDR1 KGHDR, CDR2 SFDVKD. The CDR3 sequence is CAPTSTGEYNEQFF. The CDR3 DNA reads TGTGCCCCCACCTCTACAGGAGAATACAATGAGCAGTTCTTC.

This clonotype has a handful of counts. This chain links TRBV9 with TRBJ1-1; no clear D gene. The CDR3 consists of 15 residues. Trimming took 0 bases from V and 1 from J, leaving 10 bases between them. CDR1 is SGDLS and CDR2 is YYNGEE in the germline V gene. The CDR3 nucleotides read TGTGCCAGCAGCGTAGAGGGCAGAGAGAACACTGAAGCTTTCTTT. It yields the protein CASSVEGRENTEAFF.

A note on this clonotype: A much larger clone differs from this one at a single base, so this may be a read error. The chain uses TRBV12-3 or TRBV12-4 and TRBJ1-1; D may be TRBD1 (6 bases). The CDR3 sequence is 14 residues long. This CDR3 reads CATRRGRGDTEDFF. The DNA of the CDR3 is TGTGCCACCCGCCGTGGACGGGGGGACACTGAAGATTTCTTT.

This clonotype was observed a single time. A read error may produce the germline difference seen at one junction end. V usage is TRBV7-2 and J usage is TRBJ2-3, with TRBD2 matching 9 bases. The CDR3 contains 15 residues. Germline V gives CDR1 SGHTA, CDR2 FQGNSA. The CDR3 DNA sequence: TGTGCCAGCAGCCCAGCGGGAGGTCCCACAGATACGCAGAATTTT. It encodes CASSPAGGPTDTQNF.

This clonotype occurred a few times. The V call is TRBV12-5, the J call TRBJ2-5; no clear D. V was trimmed by 5 bases and J by 5 bases, leaving 15 bases between them. Germline CDR1 and CDR2: LGHNT and FRNRAP. CDR3 size: 14 residues. The CDR3 DNA follows: TGTGCTAGTGGTCCAGAATCGAGGTGGGAGACCCAGTACTTC. This sequence encodes CASGPESRWETQYF. Using reference TRBV12-5 and TRBJ2-5 for the parts outside the CDR3, the full variable domain is DARVTQTPRHKVTEMGQEVTMRCQPILGHNTVFWYRQTMMQGLELLAYFRNRAPLDDSGMPKDRFSAEMPDATLATLKIQPSEPRDSAVYFCASGPESRWETQYFGPGTRLLVL.

The chain employs TRBV25-1 and TRBJ2-7, with 9 positions matching TRBD2. The CDR3 length is 15 residues. CDR1 and CDR2 (germline): MGHDK, SYGVNS. V lost 5 bases, J lost 3 bases, and 8 bases stayed unmatched. The CDR3 coding sequence is TGTGCCAGCAGTCGCATAGCGGGAGCGATCTACGAGCAGTACTTC. Residues: CASSRIAGAIYEQYF.

The gene calls are TRBV13 and TRBJ1-2; 9 positions agree with TRBD1. CDR1 PRHDT and CDR2 FYEKMQ come from the germline V gene (reference sequence). The CDR3 loop spans 14 amino acids. V dropped 5 bases and J dropped 3; count of bases not matched to a gene: 4. CDR3 nucleotides: TGTGCCAGCAGCCCCGGGACAGGGCACTATGGCTACACCTTC. It translates to CASSPGTGHYGYTF.

This clonotype was recorded a few times. The chain recombines TRBV5-1 with TRBJ2-1; D is unclear. The germline CDR1 and CDR2 sequences are SGHRS and YFSETQ. The CDR3 loop spans 17 amino acids. Trimming pared 4 bases from V and 6 bases from J, leaving 23 bases between. CDR3 loop: CASSPGGWGGYSNEQFF. CDR3 coding DNA: TGCGCCAGCAGCCCAGGCGGTTGGGGTGGGTACAGCAATGAGCAGTTCTTC.

This clonotype was detected only a few times. This sequence joins TRBV6-2 or TRBV6-3 and TRBJ2-3, with a possible D match to TRBD2 (5 bases). Looked up from germline, CDR1 is MNHEY and CDR2 is SVGEGT. Trimming shortened V by 7 bases and J by 4 bases, and 12 bases separated the two germline ends. The length of the CDR3 is 13 residues. The CDR3 DNA sequence: TGTGCCAGCACCCCCCTGGAGGCAGATACGCAGTATTTT. Protein product: CASTPLEADTQYF.

This chain uses TRBV20-1 with TRBJ2-7; 8 bases agree with TRBD2. V shed 1 base, J shed 3 bases, and the junction held 8 bases outside the gene matches. Per germline, CDR1 DFQATT and CDR2 SNEGSKA (reference sequence). This CDR3 comprises 15 residues. CDR3 loop: CSARGQRERLYEQYF. The CDR3 DNA is TGCAGTGCTAGAGGTCAGCGGGAGCGTCTCTACGAGCAGTACTTC.

This sequence joins TRBV7-9 and TRBJ2-1, with D perhaps TRBD1 or TRBD2 (5 bases each). Germline-derived CDR1 and CDR2 are SEHNR and FQNEAQ (reference sequence). The CDR3 extends over 14 amino acids. Trimming stripped 6 bases from V and 4 bases from J, with 13 bases between. CDR3 nucleotides: TGTGCCAGCAGTGGGGACCAAAAGTACAATGAGCAGTTCTTC. As protein: CASSGDQKYNEQFF.

This clonotype has only a few counts. The chain carries TRBV12-3 or TRBV12-4 and TRBJ2-5, with TRBD1 matching 7 bases. Trimming removed 8 bases from V and 10 bases from J; junction bases left unmatched: 7. This CDR3 has 11 residues. CDR3: CASLTGKRQYF. As DNA, the CDR3 is TGTGCCAGCCTGACAGGGAAACGCCAGTACTTC.

The chain is built from TRBV25-1 and TRBJ2-1, with D hard to call. Germline values: CDR1 MGHDK, CDR2 SYGVNS. The CDR3 is 15 residues long. Between the trimmed V and J ends, which lost 1 base and 1 base, there was a span of 8 bases. The CDR3 DNA follows: TGTGCCAGCAGTGAATTTTCCGGGTCCTACAATGAGCAGTTCTTC. Its translation is CASSEFSGSYNEQFF.

This clonotype has a handful of counts. V usage is TRBV7-9 and J usage is TRBJ2-1; D may be TRBD2 (5 bases). This CDR3 spans 13 amino acids. V lost 11 bases and J 0 bases, leaving 11 bases between the germline ends. CDR1 is SEHNR, CDR2 FQNEAQ, per germline (reference sequence). This chain's CDR3 is CALAGSSYNEQFF. The DNA for the CDR3 is TGTGCCCTGGCGGGCAGCTCCTACAATGAGCAGTTCTTC.

This clonotype came up many times. V is TRBV20-1 and J is TRBJ2-1, with a possible D match to TRBD2 (5 bases). The germline CDR1 and CDR2 sequences are DFQATT and SNEGSKA (reference sequence). The CDR3 runs 14 residues. The V end was cut by 3 bases, the J end by 9 bases, with 18 bases between. CDR3 sequence: CSASLASRGAEQFF. The CDR3 bases are TGCAGTGCTAGTCTAGCTAGCCGGGGAGCTGAGCAGTTCTTC.

This clonotype was seen repeatedly, ten times or more. The V gene is TRBV7-9, the J gene TRBJ2-5, with D unresolved. The CDR3 runs 14 residues. Trimming pared 3 bases from V and 5 bases from J, leaving 13 bases between. From germline, CDR1 is SEHNR and CDR2 FQNEAQ (reference sequence). CDR3 loop: CASSLTLGRETQYF. The CDR3 bases are TGTGCCAGCAGCTTGACTCTCGGAAGGGAGACCCAGTACTTC. The full variable domain, completed using reference TRBV7-9 and TRBJ2-5, is DTGVSQNPRHKITKRGQNVTFRCDPISEHNRLYWYRQTLGQGPEFLTYFQNEAQLEKSRLLSDRFSAERPKGSFSTLEIQRTEQGDSAMYLCASSLTLGRETQYFGPGTRLLVL.